One sample yielded the 5 T cell receptor beta chains listed below, sequenced in a study of T cells after yellow fever vaccination. TCRdb fed the 5' RACE reads into MiXCR, producing one record per CDR3 protein. The repertoire holds some 560,000 distinct CDR3 sequences, about 17% seen once, with about 18% in the top ten. This specimen was PBMCs, taken about 5 days after the first yellow fever vaccination. The source is a man between 18 and 29 years old who received the YFV17D yellow fever vaccine.

The chain carries TRBV30 and TRBJ2-7; 7 positions match TRBD1. The V and J ends lost 2 bases and 5 bases, in that order; junction bases with no gene match: 6. This CDR3 contains 13 residues. Germline V gene data show CDR1 as GTSNPN and CDR2 as SVGIG (reference sequence). CDR3 in amino acids: CAWSRQGSNEQYF. The CDR3 nucleotides are TGTGCCTGGAGTCGACAGGGAAGTAACGAGCAGTACTTC.

This clonotype came up a few times. The V gene is TRBV20-1, the J gene TRBJ2-1; D unresolved. The CDR3 is made up of 15 amino acids. Germline loops: CDR1 DFQATT, CDR2 SNEGSKA (reference sequence). Trimming removed 4 bases at V and 0 bases at J, with 13 bases between. The CDR3, as DNA: TGCAGTGCTAACCCACGTAAAAGCTCCTACAATGAGCAGTTCTTC. Its protein product is CSANPRKSSYNEQFF.

This clonotype has a count of ten or more. The genes are TRBV6-5 and TRBJ2-3; unclear D gene. The CDR3 is 13 residues long. Per germline, CDR1 MNHEY and CDR2 SVGAGI. The ends were cut back, 2 bases at V and 6 bases at J, with 9 bases in the middle. The CDR3 protein is CASSYPAADTQYF. The CDR3 DNA reads as TGTGCCAGCAGTTACCCTGCCGCCGATACGCAGTATTTT.

The chain combines TRBV2 with TRBJ1-5; no clear D. V lost 5 bases and J lost 5, with 13 bases in between. The germline V gene has CDR1 SNHLY and CDR2 FYNNEI. This CDR3 region has 14 residues. CDR3: CASSPPDGHQPQHF. The CDR3 DNA is TGTGCCAGCAGTCCCCCCGACGGTCATCAGCCCCAGCATTTT. The variable domain in full, completed from reference TRBV2 and TRBJ1-5, reads EPEVTQTPSHQVTQMGQEVILRCVPISNHLYFYWYRQILGQKVEFLVSFYNNEISEKSEIFDDQFSVERPDGSNFTLKIRSTKLEDSAMYFCASSPPDGHQPQHFGDGTRLSIL.

The V call is TRBV4-1, the J call TRBJ2-3, with D possibly matching TRBD2 (5 bases). Germline V gene sequence: CDR1 MGHRA, CDR2 YSYEKL. With 0 bases removed from V and 4 bases from J, the gap between germline ends came to 17 bases. This CDR3 region has 17 residues. CDR3 in DNA: TGCGCCAGCAGCCAAGACCGAAGAGGGCTAAGGGCAGATACGCAGTATTTT. It translates to CASSQDRRGLRADTQYF.